One sample yielded the 17 T cell receptor beta chains listed below, sequenced in a study of shared clonotypes between healthy human individuals. Generated by immunoSEQ multiplex PCR, the TCRdb table keeps only in-frame clones and is missing some. The data show about 2.5 million clones, with around 90% seen just once and approximately 0.41% held by the top ten. The specimen sequenced was naive CD4+ T cells from PBMCs. Subset defined: CD45RA+ positively selected. These TCRs come from a young man in good health. Some clones in this sample may be carry-over from other donors' samples.

V is TRBV18 and J is TRBJ1-4, with D perhaps TRBD1 (5 bases). Germline CDR1 and CDR2: KGHSH and LQKENI. The CDR3 has 16 amino acids. V was trimmed by 2 bases and J by 7 bases, leaving 17 bases between them. The CDR3 region is CASSPGRQSSGEKLFF. For the CDR3, the DNA is TGTGCCAGCTCACCAGGGCGACAGTCCTCGGGTGAAAAACTGTTTTTT.

This clone was seen a single time. V and J are TRBV2 and TRBJ1-1, with 8 nucleotides matching TRBD1. The J segment lost 4 bases and the V segment lost 6 bases, leaving 7 bases of the junction unmatched. Germline loops: CDR1 SNHLY, CDR2 FYNNEI. This CDR3 region has 14 residues. In nucleotides, the CDR3 is TGTGCCAGCAGGAACCCGACAGGGGCCACTGAAGCTTTCTTT. Protein sequence: CASRNPTGATEAFF.

The V gene is TRBV13, the J gene TRBJ2-3, with D perhaps TRBD2 (6 bases). V dropped 5 bases and J dropped 1 base, with 13 bases sitting between them. CDR1 and CDR2 (germline): PRHDT, FYEKMQ (reference sequence). The CDR3 is made up of 15 amino acids. The DNA for the CDR3 is TGTGCCAGCAGCCTAAGGAGGGGCCGCACAGATACGCAGTATTTT. It codes for CASSLRRGRTDTQYF.

The CDR3 DNA follows: TGTGCCAGCAGCTTCTTAGGCGCCACTAACACTGAAGCTTTCTTT. Its translation is CASSFLGATNTEAFF. The chain employs TRBV7-2 and TRBJ1-1; D is undetermined. CDR1 and CDR2 from the germline V gene are SGHTA and FQGNSA. This CDR3 has 15 residues. Trimming removed 3 bases at V and 2 bases at J, with 13 bases between. Together with reference TRBV7-2 and TRBJ1-1, the CDR3 gives the full variable domain: GAGVSQSPSNKVTEKGKDVELRCDPISGHTALYWYRQSLGQGLEFLIYFQGNSAPDKSGLPSDRFSAERTGGSVSTLTIQRTQQEDSAVYLCASSFLGATNTEAFFGQGTRLTVV.

This sequence joins TRBV18 and TRBJ2-7; 9 bases are shared with TRBD2. The CDR3 runs to 15 residues. Germline CDR1 KGHSH, CDR2 LQKENI. Unmatched junction bases numbered 4, after V lost 4 bases and J lost 0 bases. In DNA, the CDR3 is TGTGCCAGCTCACAAAGCGGGGGGAGCTCCTACGAGCAGTACTTC. Protein: CASSQSGGSSYEQYF.

On this clone itself: The sample contains more than one DNA sequence encoding this CDR3. The chain has TRBV5-1 and TRBJ2-7, with 8 bases lining up with TRBD1. Trimming at V came to 3 bases and at J to 2 bases, leaving 4 bases not matched to a gene. This CDR3 contains 14 residues. CDR1 and CDR2 (germline): SGHRS, YFSETQ. CDR3 amino acids: CASSSGQAPYEQYF. The CDR3 DNA sequence: TGCGCCAGCAGCTCGGGACAGGCCCCCTACGAGCAGTACTTC.

The chain combines TRBV2 with TRBJ2-7; TRBD2 might be the D (5 bases). This CDR3 spans 14 amino acids. The germline V gene encodes CDR1 SNHLY and CDR2 FYNNEI. V lost 6 bases and J lost 3, with 15 bases in between. CDR3 DNA sequence: TGTGCCAGCAGGGTGGCCGGACTGATCTACGAGCAGTACTTC. Its translation: CASRVAGLIYEQYF.

The CDR3 nucleotides are TGCGCCAGCAGCCCTATCAACAGGGGGCTGAACACTGAAGCTTTCTTT. It specifies CASSPINRGLNTEAFF. The rearrangement links TRBV5-1 to TRBJ1-1; 9 nucleotides line up with TRBD1. The germline gives CDR1 SGHRS, CDR2 YFSETQ. This CDR3 has 16 residues. With V trimmed by 4 bases and J by 0 bases, 7 bases remained unmatched.

The J gene is TRBJ2-3, the V gene TRBV7-2; unclear D gene. The CDR3 spans 14 residues. CDR1 is SGHTA and CDR2 is FQGNSA in the germline V gene. V lost 1 base to trimming and J lost 2 bases, with 7 bases between them. The CDR3, as DNA: TGTGCCAGCAGCTTAGTGGAGTACACAGATACGCAGTATTTT. This gives the protein CASSLVEYTDTQYF.

The chain has TRBV5-1 and TRBJ2-7; D unclear. V lost 4 bases, J lost 4 bases, and 12 bases lay in between. The CDR3 length is 13 residues. The germline V gene has CDR1 SGHRS and CDR2 YFSETQ. CDR3 sequence (DNA): TGCGCCAGCAGCGTTATGGGATGGTACGAGCAGTACTTC. Amino acid sequence: CASSVMGWYEQYF.

This clone appeared once. CDR3 region: CASSLSMRAGEQYF. Written as DNA, the CDR3 is TGTGCCAGCAGTTTATCGATGAGGGCGGGGGAGCAGTACTTC. The J gene is TRBJ2-7, the V gene TRBV27; TRBD2 is a possible D gene (6 bases). This CDR3 region has 14 residues. Per germline, CDR1 MNHEY and CDR2 SMNVEV (reference sequence). Between the trimmed V and J ends, which lost 0 bases and 7 bases, there was a span of 13 bases.

This clone was observed a single time. In the same sample, other DNA sequences code for this CDR3. The rearrangement joins TRBV5-1 to TRBJ2-3, with 13 bases matching TRBD2. Germline V gene lookup returns CDR1 SGHRS and CDR2 YFSETQ. The CDR3 has 16 amino acids. The junction had 4 bases not matched to a gene; V was cut back by 4 bases and J by 2 bases. This chain's CDR3 is CASSLGTSGATDTQYF. The CDR3 DNA is TGCGCCAGCAGCCTGGGGACTAGCGGGGCCACAGATACGCAGTATTTT. Looking up the rest from reference TRBV5-1 and TRBJ2-3 gives the full variable domain: KAGVTQTPRYLIKTRGQQVTLSCSPISGHRSVSWYQQTPGQGLQFLFEYFSETQRNKGNFPGRFSGRQFSNSRSEMNVSTLELGDSALYLCASSLGTSGATDTQYFGPGTRLTVL.

The genes are TRBV30 and TRBJ2-7; 9 positions agree with TRBD2. Per germline, CDR1 GTSNPN and CDR2 SVGIG (reference sequence). CDR3 length: 14 amino acids. The J segment lost 6 bases and the V segment lost 2 bases, leaving 8 bases of the junction unmatched. The chain's CDR3 is CAWSILVRGGEQYF. CDR3 nucleotides: TGTGCCTGGAGTATATTGGTGCGGGGGGGCGAGCAGTACTTC. Combining the CDR3 with reference TRBV30 and TRBJ2-7 gives the whole variable domain SQTIHQWPATLVQPVGSPLSLECTVEGTSNPNLYWYRQAAGRGLQLLFYSVGIGQISSEVPQNLSASRPQDRQFILSSKKLLLSDSGFYLCAWSILVRGGEQYFGPGTRLTVT.

The rearrangement uses TRBV7-3 and TRBJ2-1; no clear D. From germline, CDR1 is SGHTA and CDR2 FQGTGA. V was shortened by 6 bases and J by 4 bases, with 10 bases between the two germline ends. The CDR3 sequence is 13 residues long. The CDR3 region has the DNA TGTGCCAGCAGTTCCCGTAGTTACAATGAGCAGTTCTTC. It codes for CASSSRSYNEQFF.

This sequence joins TRBV9 and TRBJ1-3, with TRBD1 as a possible D gene (6 bases). Germline V CDR1 and CDR2: SGDLS, YYNGEE. The CDR3 extends over 17 amino acids. Trimming took off 0 bases at V and 3 bases at J, with 16 bases between the two ends. The CDR3 nucleotides read TGTGCCAGCAGCGTAGCCCCGGCCAGGGGTTTTGGAAACACCATATATTTT. Translation: CASSVAPARGFGNTIYF.

The chain recombines TRBV5-1 with TRBJ2-3; 15 bases map to TRBD2. The germline CDR1 and CDR2 sequences are SGHRS and YFSETQ. This CDR3 contains 17 residues. V shed 2 bases, J shed 7 bases, and the junction held 8 bases outside the gene matches. The CDR3 region has the DNA TGCGCCAGCAGCTTCCTTGGACTAGCGGGAGGGCGTAATACGCAGTATTTT. Its translation: CASSFLGLAGGRNTQYF.

This clone was seen just once. The genes are TRBV7-2 and TRBJ2-3; D possibly corresponds to TRBD2 (7 bases). CDR3 length: 16 residues. Trimming took off 0 bases at V and 9 bases at J, with 19 bases between the two ends. Per germline, CDR1 SGHTA and CDR2 FQGNSA. The CDR3 here is CASSLAGGLPGGTQYF. CDR3 nucleotide sequence: TGTGCCAGCAGCTTAGCGGGGGGGCTCCCCGGAGGCACGCAGTATTTT.